What follows is one T cell receptor beta chain and its context. These data come from a study of cytomegalovirus exposure and HLA in healthy donors. Primers for the PCR totalled 60 Vbeta and 13 Jbeta. Profiling relied on immunoSEQ multiplex PCR, and the TCRdb table lists in-frame clones only, not all of them. This table holds about 130,000 clones, roughly two thirds found once. The CDR3 has 15 amino acids. The V segment lost 8 bases and the J segment 9 bases; nucleotides outside the gene matches: 16. The V gene's germline CDR1 is MNHEY and CDR2 SVGAGI. The sequence derives from a man aged 30 to 45 in good health and CMV-seropositive. The specimen was PBMCs. V usage is TRBV6-5 and J usage is TRBJ2-1; TRBD2 matches 7 bases. This CDR3 reads CASGSGAGESGEQFF. As DNA, the CDR3 is TGTGCCAGCGGGTCCGGGGCGGGGGAAAGTGGTGAGCAGTTCTTC.